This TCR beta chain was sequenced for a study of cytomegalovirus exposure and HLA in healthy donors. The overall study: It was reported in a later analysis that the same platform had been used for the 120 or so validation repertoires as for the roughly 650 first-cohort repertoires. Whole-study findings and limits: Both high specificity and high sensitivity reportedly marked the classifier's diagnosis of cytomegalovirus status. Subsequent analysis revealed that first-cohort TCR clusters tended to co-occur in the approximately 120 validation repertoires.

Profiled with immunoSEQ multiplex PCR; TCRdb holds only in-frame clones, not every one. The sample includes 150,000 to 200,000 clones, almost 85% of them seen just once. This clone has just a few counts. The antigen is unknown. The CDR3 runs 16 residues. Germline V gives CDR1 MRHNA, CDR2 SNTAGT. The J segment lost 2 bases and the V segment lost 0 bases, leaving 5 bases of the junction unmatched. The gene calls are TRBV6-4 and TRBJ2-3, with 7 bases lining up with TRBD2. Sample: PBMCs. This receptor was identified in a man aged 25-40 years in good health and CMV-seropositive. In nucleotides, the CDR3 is TGTGCCAGCAGTGACTCGGCTAGCGGAGTCACAGATACGCAGTATTTT. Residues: CASSDSASGVTDTQYF.